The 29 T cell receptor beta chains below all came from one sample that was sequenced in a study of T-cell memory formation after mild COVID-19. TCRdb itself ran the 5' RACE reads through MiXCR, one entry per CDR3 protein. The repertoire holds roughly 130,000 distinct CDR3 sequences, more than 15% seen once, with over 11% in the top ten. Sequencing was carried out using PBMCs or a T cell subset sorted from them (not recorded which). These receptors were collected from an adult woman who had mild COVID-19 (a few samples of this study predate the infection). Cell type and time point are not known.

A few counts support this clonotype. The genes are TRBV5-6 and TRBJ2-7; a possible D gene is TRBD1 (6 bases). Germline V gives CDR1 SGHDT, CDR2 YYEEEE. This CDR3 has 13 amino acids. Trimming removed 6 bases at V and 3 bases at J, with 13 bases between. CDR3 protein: CASKVGHNYEQYF. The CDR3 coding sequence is TGTGCCAGCAAGGTGGGACACAACTACGAGCAGTACTTC.

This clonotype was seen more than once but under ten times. CDR3: CASSHGTEPGGDTQYF. CDR3 sequence (DNA): TGTGCCAGCAGTCACGGGACAGAACCGGGAGGGGATACGCAGTATTTT. The chain combines TRBV6-1 with TRBJ2-3, with D tentatively TRBD2 (8 bases). V lost 5 bases and J 6 bases, leaving 21 bases between the germline ends. Germline V lookup: CDR1 MNHNS, CDR2 SASEGT. The CDR3 is 16 residues long.

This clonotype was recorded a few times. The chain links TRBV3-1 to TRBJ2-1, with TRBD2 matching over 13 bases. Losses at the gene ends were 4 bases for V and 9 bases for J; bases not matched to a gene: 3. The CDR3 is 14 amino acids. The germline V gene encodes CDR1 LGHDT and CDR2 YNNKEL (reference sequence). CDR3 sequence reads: CASSLGLAGPEQFF. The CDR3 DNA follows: TGTGCCAGCAGCCTGGGACTAGCGGGACCTGAGCAGTTCTTC.

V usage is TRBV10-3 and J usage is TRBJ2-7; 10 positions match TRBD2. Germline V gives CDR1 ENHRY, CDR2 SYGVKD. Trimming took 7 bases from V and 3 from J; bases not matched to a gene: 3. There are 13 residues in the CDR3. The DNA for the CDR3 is TGTGCCATCAAGGCTAGCGGGAGCTACGAGCAGTACTTC. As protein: CAIKASGSYEQYF.

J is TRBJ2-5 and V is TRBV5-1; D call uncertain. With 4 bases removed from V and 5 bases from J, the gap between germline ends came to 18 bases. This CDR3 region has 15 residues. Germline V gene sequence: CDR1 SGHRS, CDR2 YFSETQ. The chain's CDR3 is CASSTLVAPGETQYF. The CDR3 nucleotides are TGCGCCAGCAGCACCCTCGTGGCCCCCGGGGAGACCCAGTACTTC. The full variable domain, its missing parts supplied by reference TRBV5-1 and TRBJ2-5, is KAGVTQTPRYLIKTRGQQVTLSCSPISGHRSVSWYQQTPGQGLQFLFEYFSETQRNKGNFPGRFSGRQFSNSRSEMNVSTLELGDSALYLCASSTLVAPGETQYFGPGTRLLVL.

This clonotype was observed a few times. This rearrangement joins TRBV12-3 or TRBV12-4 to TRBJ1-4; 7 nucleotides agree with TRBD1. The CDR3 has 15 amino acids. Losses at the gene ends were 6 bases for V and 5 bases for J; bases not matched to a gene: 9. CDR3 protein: CASSRRQGGNEKLFF. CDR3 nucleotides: TGTGCCAGCAGCAGAAGACAGGGTGGGAATGAAAAACTGTTTTTT.

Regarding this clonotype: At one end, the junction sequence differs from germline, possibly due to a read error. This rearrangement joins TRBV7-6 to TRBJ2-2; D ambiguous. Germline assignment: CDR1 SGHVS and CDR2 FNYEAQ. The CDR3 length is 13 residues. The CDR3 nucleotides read TGTTCCAGCAGCTTAAAGCGTCCCGGGGAGCTGTTTTTT. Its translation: CSSSLKRPGELFF.

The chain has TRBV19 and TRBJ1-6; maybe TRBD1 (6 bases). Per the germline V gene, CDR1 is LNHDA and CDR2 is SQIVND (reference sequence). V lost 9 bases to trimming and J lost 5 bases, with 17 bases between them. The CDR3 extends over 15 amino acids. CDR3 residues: CASSDRQTNNSPLHF. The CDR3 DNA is TGTGCCAGCAGCGACAGGCAGACTAATAATTCACCCCTCCACTTT.

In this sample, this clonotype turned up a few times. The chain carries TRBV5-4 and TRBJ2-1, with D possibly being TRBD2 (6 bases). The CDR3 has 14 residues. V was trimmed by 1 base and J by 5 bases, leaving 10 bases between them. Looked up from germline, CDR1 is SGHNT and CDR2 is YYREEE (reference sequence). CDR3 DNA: TGTGCCAGCAGCTTGATGGGACTCAACAATGAGCAGTTCTTC. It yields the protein CASSLMGLNNEQFF.

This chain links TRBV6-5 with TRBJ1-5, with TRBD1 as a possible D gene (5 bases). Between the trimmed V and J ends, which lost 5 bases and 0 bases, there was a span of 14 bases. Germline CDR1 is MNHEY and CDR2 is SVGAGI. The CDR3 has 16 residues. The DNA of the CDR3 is TGTGCCAGCAGTCCCACCGGGGGGAATAGCAATCAGCCCCAGCATTTT. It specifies CASSPTGGNSNQPQHF.

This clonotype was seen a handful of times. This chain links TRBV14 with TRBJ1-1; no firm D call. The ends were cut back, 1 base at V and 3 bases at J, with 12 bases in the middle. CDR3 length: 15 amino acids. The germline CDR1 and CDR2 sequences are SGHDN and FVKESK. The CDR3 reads CASSQGLGRDTEAFF. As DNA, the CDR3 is TGTGCCAGCAGCCAAGGCCTTGGTCGGGACACTGAAGCTTTCTTT.

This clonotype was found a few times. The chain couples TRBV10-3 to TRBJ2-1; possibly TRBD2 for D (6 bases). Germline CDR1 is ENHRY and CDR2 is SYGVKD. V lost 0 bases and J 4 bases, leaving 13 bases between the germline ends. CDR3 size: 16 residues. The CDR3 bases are TGTGCCATCAGTGAGTCGGAGGGAATTAGATACAATGAGCAGTTCTTC. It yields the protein CAISESEGIRYNEQFF.

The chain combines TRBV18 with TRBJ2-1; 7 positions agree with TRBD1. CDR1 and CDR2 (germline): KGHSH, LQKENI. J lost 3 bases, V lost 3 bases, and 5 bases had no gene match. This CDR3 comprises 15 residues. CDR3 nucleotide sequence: TGTGCCAGCTCACCGGCCGACAGGGTCTACAATGAGCAGTTCTTC. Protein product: CASSPADRVYNEQFF. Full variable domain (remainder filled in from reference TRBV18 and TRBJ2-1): NAGVMQNPRHLVRRRGQEARLRCSPMKGHSHVYWYRQLPEEGLKFMVYLQKENIIDESGMPKERFSAEFPKEGPSILRIQQVVRGDSAAYFCASSPADRVYNEQFFGPGTRLTVL.

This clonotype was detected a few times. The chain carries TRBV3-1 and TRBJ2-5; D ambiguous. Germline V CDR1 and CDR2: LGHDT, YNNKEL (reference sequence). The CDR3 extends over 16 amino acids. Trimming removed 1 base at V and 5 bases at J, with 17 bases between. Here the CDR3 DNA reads TGTGCCAGCAGCCAAGGCTCGGCGATGGTTGGGGAGACCCAGTACTTC. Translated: CASSQGSAMVGETQYF.

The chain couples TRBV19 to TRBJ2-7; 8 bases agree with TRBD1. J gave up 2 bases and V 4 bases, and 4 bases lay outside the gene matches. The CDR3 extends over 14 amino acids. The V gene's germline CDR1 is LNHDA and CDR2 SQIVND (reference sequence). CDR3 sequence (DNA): TGTGCCAGTAGTACAGGACAGGGAACCTACGAGCAGTACTTC. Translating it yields CASSTGQGTYEQYF.

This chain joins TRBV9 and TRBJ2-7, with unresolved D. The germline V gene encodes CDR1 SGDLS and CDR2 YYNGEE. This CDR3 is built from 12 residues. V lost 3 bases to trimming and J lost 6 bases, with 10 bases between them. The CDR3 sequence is CASSEDLSEQYF. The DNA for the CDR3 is TGTGCCAGCAGCGAAGACCTCTCCGAGCAGTACTTC. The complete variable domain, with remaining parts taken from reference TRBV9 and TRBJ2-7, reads DSGVTQTPKHLITATGQRVTLRCSPRSGDLSVYWYQQSLDQGLQFLIQYYNGEERAKGNILERFSAQQFPDLHSELNLSSLELGDSALYFCASSEDLSEQYFGPGTRLTVT.

In DNA, the CDR3 is TGTGCCAGCAGCTTAGTGTACAGCGGTGGGGAGACCCAGTACTTC. Protein: CASSLVYSGGETQYF. V is TRBV11-2 and J is TRBJ2-5, with D perhaps TRBD2 (5 bases). The CDR3 is 15 residues long. The germline gives CDR1 SGHAT, CDR2 FQNNGV. The V end was cut by 1 base, the J end by 5 bases, with 14 bases between.

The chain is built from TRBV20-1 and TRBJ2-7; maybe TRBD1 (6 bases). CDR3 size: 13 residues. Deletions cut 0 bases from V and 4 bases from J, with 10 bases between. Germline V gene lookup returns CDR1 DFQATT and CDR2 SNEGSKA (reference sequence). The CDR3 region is CSAREGTPYEQYF. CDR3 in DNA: TGCAGTGCTAGAGAGGGGACACCGTACGAGCAGTACTTC.

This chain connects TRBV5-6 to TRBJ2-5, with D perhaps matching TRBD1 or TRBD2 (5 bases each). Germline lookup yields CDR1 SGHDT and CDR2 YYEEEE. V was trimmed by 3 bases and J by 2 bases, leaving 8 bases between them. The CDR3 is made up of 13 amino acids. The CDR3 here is CASSWDRQETQYF. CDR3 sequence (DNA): TGTGCCAGCAGCTGGGACCGTCAAGAGACCCAGTACTTC.

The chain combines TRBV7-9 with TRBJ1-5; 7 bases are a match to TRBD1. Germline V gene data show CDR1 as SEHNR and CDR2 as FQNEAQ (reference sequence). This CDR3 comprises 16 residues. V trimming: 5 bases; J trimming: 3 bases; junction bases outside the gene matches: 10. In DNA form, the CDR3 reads TGTGCCAGCAGCCTTTCCCCGGGACAGCCCAATCAGCCCCAGCATTTT. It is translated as CASSLSPGQPNQPQHF.

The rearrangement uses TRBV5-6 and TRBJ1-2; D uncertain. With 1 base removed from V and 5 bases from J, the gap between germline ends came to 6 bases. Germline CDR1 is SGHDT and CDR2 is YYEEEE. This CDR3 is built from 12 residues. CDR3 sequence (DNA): TGTGCCAGCAGCTTGTGGGGATATGGCTACACCTTC. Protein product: CASSLWGYGYTF.

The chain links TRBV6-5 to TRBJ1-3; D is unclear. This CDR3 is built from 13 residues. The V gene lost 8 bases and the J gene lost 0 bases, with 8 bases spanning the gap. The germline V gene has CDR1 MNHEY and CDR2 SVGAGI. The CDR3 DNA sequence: TGTGCCAGCCTACCTTCCTCTGGAAACACCATATATTTT. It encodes CASLPSSGNTIYF.

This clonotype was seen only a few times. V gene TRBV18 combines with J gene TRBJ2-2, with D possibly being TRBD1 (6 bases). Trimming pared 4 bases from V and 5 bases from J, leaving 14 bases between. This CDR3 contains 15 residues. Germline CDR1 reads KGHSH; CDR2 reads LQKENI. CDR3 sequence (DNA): TGTGCCAGCTCACTTGACAGGAAAGAAACCGGGGAGCTGTTTTTT. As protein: CASSLDRKETGELFF. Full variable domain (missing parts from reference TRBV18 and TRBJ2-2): NAGVMQNPRHLVRRRGQEARLRCSPMKGHSHVYWYRQLPEEGLKFMVYLQKENIIDESGMPKERFSAEFPKEGPSILRIQQVVRGDSAAYFCASSLDRKETGELFFGEGSRLTVL.

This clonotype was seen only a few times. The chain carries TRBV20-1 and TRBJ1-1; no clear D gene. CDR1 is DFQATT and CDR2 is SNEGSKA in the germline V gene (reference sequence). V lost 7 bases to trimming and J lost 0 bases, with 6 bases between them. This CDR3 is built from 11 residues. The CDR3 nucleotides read TGCAGTGGGAGGATGAACACTGAAGCTTTCTTT. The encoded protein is CSGRMNTEAFF.

The CDR3 nucleotides read TGCAGTGCTCGACGCGGGGGGGCCAGGGAGGAGCAGTTCTTC. It encodes CSARRGGAREEQFF. The chain couples TRBV20-1 to TRBJ2-1; TRBD2 matches at 9 bases. Per germline, CDR1 DFQATT and CDR2 SNEGSKA (reference sequence). The CDR3 is made up of 14 amino acids. The V and J ends lost 5 bases and 10 bases, in that order; junction bases with no gene match: 12.

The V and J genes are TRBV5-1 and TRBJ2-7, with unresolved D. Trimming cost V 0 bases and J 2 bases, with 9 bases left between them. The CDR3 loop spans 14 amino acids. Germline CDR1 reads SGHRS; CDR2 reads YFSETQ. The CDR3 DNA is TGCGCCAGCAGCTTGGGTTTCGGTGCCTACGAGCAGTACTTC. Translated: CASSLGFGAYEQYF.

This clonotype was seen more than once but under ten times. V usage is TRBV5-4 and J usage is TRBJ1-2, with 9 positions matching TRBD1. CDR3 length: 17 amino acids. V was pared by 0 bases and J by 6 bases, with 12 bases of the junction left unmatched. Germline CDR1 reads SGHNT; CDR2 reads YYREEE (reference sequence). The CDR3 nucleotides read TGTGCCAGCAGCTTGGTTTCTATTGGACAGGGGTGGAATGGCTACACCTTC. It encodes CASSLVSIGQGWNGYTF.

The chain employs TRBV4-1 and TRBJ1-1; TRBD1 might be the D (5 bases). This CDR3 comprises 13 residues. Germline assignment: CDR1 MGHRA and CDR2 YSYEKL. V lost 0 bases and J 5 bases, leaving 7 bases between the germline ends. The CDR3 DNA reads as TGCGCCAGCAGCCAAGACGGGGGGACTGAAGCTTTCTTT. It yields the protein CASSQDGGTEAFF.

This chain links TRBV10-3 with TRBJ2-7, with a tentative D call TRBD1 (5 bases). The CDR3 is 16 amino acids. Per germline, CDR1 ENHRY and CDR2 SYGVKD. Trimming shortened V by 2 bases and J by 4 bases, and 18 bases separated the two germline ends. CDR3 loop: CAISEGLGRDGYEQYF. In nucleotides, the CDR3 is TGTGCCATCAGTGAGGGGTTGGGGCGTGATGGGTACGAGCAGTACTTC.